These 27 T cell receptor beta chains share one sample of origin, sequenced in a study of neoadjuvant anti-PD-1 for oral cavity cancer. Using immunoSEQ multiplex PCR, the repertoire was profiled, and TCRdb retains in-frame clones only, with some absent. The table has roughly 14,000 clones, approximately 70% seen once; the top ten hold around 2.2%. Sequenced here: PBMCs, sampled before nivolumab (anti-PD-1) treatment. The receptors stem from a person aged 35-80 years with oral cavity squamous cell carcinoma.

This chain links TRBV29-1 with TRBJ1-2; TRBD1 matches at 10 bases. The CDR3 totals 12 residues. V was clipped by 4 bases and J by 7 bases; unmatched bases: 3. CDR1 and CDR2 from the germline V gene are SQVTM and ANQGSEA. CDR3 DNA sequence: TGCAGCGTTGGGACAGGGGGTATTGGCTACACCTTC. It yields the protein CSVGTGGIGYTF.

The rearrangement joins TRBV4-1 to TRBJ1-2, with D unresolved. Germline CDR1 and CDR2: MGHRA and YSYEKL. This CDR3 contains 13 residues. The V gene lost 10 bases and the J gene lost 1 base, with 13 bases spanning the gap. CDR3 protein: CATSAGDNYGYTF. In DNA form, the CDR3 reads TGCGCCACCTCGGCTGGAGATAACTATGGCTACACCTTC.

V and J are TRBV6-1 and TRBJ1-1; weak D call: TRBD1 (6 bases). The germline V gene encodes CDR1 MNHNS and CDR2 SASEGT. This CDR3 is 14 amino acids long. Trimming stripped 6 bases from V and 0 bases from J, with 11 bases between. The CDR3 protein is CASRNRELNTEAFF. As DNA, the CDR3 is TGTGCCAGCAGAAACAGGGAGCTGAACACTGAAGCTTTCTTT.

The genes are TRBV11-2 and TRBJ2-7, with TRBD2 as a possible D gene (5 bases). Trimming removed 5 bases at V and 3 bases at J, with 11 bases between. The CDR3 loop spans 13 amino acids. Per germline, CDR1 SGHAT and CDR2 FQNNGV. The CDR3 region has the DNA TGTGCCAGCAGCCTCGGGGAAGGCTACGAGCAGTACTTC. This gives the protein CASSLGEGYEQYF.

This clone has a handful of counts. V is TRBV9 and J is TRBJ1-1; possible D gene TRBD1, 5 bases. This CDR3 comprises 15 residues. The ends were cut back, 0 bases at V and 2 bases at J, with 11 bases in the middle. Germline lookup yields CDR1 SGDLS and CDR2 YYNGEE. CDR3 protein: CASSVAVGGNTEAFF. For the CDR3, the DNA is TGTGCCAGCAGCGTAGCTGTGGGGGGAAACACTGAAGCTTTCTTT. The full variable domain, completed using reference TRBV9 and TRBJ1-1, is DSGVTQTPKHLITATGQRVTLRCSPRSGDLSVYWYQQSLDQGLQFLIQYYNGEERAKGNILERFSAQQFPDLHSELNLSSLELGDSALYFCASSVAVGGNTEAFFGQGTRLTVV.

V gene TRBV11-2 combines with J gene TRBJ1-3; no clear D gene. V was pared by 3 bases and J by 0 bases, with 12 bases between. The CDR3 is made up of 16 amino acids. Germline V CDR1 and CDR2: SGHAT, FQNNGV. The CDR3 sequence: CASSLDRTVSGNTIYF. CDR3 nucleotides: TGTGCCAGCAGCTTGGATCGGACGGTCTCTGGAAACACCATATATTTT.

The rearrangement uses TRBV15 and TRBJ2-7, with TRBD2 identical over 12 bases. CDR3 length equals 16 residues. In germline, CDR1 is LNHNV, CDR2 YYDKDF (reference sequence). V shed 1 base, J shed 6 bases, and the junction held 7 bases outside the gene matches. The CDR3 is CATSRGASGRAGEQYF. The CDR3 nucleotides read TGTGCCACCAGCAGAGGGGCTAGCGGGAGGGCCGGCGAGCAGTACTTC.

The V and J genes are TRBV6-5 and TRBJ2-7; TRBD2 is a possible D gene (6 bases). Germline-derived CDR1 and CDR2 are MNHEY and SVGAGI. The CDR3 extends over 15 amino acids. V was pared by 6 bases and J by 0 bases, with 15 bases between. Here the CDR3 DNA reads TGTGCCAGCAGCCGCGGAGTAGCGGTCTCCTACGAGCAGTACTTC. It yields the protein CASSRGVAVSYEQYF.

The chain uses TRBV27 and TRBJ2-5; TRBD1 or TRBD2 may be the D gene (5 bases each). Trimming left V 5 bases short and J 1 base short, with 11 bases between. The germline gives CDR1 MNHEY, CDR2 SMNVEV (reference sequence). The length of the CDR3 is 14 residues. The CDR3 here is CASSVTGTQETQYF. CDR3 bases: TGTGCCAGCAGTGTGACCGGGACCCAAGAGACCCAGTACTTC.

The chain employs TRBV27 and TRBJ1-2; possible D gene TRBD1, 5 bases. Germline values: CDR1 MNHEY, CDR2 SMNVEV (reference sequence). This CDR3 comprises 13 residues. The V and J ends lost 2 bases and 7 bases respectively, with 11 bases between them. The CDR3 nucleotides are TGTGCCAGCAGTTTAAACACGGGGGGTGGCTACACCTTC. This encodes CASSLNTGGGYTF.

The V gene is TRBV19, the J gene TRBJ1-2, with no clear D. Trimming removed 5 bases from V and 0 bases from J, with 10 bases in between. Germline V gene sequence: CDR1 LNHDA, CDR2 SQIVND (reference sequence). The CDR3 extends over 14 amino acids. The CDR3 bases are TGTGCCAGTAGTCCTGACTGGACTAACTATGGCTACACCTTC. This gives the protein CASSPDWTNYGYTF.

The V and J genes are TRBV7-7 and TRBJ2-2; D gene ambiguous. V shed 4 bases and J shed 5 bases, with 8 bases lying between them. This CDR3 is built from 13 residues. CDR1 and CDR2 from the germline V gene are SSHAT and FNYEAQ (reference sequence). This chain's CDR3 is CASSSTRTGELFF. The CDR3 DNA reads TGTGCCAGCAGCTCCACCAGGACCGGGGAGCTGTTTTTT. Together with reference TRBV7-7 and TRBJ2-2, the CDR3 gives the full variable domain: GAGVSQSPRYKVTKRGQDVTLRCDPISSHATLYWYQQALGQGPEFLTYFNYEAQPDKSGLPSDRFSAERPEGSISTLTIQRTEQRDSAMYRCASSSTRTGELFFGEGSRLTVL.

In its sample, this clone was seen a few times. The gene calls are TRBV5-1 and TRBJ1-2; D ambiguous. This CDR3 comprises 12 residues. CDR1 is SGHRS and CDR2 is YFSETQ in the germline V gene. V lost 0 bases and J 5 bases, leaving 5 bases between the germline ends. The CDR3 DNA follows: TGCGCCAGCAGCTTGGGGGAATATGGCTACACCTTC. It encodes CASSLGEYGYTF.

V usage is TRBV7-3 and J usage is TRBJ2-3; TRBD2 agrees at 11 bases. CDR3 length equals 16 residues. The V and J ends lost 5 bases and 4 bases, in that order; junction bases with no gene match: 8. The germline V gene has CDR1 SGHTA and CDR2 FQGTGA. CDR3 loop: CASSPLAGVGADTQYF. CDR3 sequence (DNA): TGTGCCAGCAGCCCACTAGCGGGAGTGGGTGCAGATACGCAGTATTTT. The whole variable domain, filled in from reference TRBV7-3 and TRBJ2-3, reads GAGVSQTPSNKVTEKGKYVELRCDPISGHTALYWYRQSLGQGPEFLIYFQGTGAADDSGLPNDRFFAVRPEGSVSTLKIQRTERGDSAVYLCASSPLAGVGADTQYFGPGTRLTVL.

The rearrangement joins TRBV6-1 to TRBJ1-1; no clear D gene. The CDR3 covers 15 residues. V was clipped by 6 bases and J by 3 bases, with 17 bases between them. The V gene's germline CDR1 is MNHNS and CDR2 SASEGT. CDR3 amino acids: CASSDPSRGDTEAFF. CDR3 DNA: TGTGCCAGCAGCGACCCATCGCGGGGAGACACTGAAGCTTTCTTT.

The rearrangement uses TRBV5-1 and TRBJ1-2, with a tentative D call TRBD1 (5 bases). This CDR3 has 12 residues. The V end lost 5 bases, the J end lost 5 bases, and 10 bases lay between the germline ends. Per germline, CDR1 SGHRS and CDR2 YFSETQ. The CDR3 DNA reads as TGCGCCAGCAGTCGGGGGGGTTATGGCTACACCTTC. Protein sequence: CASSRGGYGYTF.

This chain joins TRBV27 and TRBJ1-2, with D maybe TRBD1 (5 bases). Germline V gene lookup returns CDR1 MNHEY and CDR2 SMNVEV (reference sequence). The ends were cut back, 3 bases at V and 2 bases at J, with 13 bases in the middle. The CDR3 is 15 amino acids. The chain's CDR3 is CASSFAYKGNYGYTF. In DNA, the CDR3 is TGTGCCAGCAGTTTCGCCTATAAGGGGAACTATGGCTACACCTTC.

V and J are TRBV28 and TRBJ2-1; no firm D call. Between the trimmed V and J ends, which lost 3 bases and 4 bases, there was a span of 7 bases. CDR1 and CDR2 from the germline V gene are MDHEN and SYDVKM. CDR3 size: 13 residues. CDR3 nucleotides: TGTGCCAGCAGTTTTTTTGAGTACAATGAGCAGTTCTTC. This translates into CASSFFEYNEQFF.

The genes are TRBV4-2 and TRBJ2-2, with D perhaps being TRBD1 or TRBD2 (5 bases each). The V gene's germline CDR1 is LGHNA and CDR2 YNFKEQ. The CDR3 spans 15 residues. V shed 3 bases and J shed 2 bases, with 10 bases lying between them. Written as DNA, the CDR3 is TGTGCCAGCAGCCAGTGGTGGGACAACACCGGGGAGCTGTTTTTT. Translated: CASSQWWDNTGELFF.

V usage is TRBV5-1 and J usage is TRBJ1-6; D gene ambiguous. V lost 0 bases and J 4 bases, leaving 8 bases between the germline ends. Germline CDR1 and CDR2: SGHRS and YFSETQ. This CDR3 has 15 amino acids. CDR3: CASSLASGYNSPLHF. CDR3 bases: TGCGCCAGCAGCTTGGCCTCGGGTTATAATTCACCCCTCCACTTT.

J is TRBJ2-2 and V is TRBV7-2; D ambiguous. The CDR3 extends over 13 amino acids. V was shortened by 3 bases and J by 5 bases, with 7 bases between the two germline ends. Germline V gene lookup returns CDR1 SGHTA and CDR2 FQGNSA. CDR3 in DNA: TGTGCCAGCAGCTTCCGGTGGACCGGGGAGCTGTTTTTT. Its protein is CASSFRWTGELFF.

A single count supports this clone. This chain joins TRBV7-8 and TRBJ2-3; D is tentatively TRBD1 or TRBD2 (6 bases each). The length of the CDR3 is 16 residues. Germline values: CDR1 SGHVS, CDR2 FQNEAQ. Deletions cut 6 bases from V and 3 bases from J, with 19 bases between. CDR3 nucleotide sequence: TGTGCCAGCAGTCTAGTAGGAGGGCAGGGGACAGATACGCAGTATTTT. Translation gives CASSLVGGQGTDTQYF.

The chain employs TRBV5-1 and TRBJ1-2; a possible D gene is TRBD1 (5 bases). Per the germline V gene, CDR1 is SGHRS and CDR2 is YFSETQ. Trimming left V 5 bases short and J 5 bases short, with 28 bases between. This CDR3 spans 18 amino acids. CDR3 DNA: TGCGCCAGCAGTCTTTCCCCCGGGACCGAAACGTATCCTTATGGCTACACCTTC. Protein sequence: CASSLSPGTETYPYGYTF. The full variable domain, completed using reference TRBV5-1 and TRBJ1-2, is KAGVTQTPRYLIKTRGQQVTLSCSPISGHRSVSWYQQTPGQGLQFLFEYFSETQRNKGNFPGRFSGRQFSNSRSEMNVSTLELGDSALYLCASSLSPGTETYPYGYTFGSGTRLTVV.

Here the CDR3 reads CSARRGVYEQYF. Written as DNA, the CDR3 is TGCAGCGCCCGAAGGGGAGTCTACGAGCAGTACTTC. The chain carries TRBV29-1 and TRBJ2-7; either TRBD1 or TRBD2 may fit D (5 bases each). V was clipped by 7 bases and J by 3 bases, with 13 bases between them. Germline lookup yields CDR1 SQVTM and CDR2 ANQGSEA. The CDR3 spans 12 residues.

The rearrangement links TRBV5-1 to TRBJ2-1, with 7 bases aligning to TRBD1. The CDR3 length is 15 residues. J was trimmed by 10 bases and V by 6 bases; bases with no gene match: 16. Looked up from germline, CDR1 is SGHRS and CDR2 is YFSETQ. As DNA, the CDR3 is TGCGCCAGCACCATGGGGACAGCCTCTACAATGGAGCAGTTCTTC. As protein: CASTMGTASTMEQFF. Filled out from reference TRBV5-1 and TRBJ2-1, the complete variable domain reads KAGVTQTPRYLIKTRGQQVTLSCSPISGHRSVSWYQQTPGQGLQFLFEYFSETQRNKGNFPGRFSGRQFSNSRSEMNVSTLELGDSALYLCASTMGTASTMEQFFGPGTRLTVL.

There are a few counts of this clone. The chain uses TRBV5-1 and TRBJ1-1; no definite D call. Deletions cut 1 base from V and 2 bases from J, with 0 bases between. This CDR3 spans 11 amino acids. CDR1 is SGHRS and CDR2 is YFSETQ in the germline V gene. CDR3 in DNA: TGCGCCAGCAGCTTGAACACTGAAGCTTTCTTT. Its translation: CASSLNTEAFF.

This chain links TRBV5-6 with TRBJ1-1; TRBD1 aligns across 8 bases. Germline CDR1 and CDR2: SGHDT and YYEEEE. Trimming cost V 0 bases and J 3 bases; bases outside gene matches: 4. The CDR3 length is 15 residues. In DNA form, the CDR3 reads TGTGCCAGCAGCTTGGGGACAGGGAAATACACTGAAGCTTTCTTT. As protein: CASSLGTGKYTEAFF.